Described below is a single T cell receptor beta chain sequence and its context. The data derive from a study of blood T cell repertoires in COVID-19. Study-level background: Nucleic acid was either cDNA or gDNA, and it came from T cells, B-cell-depleted T cells, or PBMCs.

Patients from Seattle were sampled longitudinally, starting during active infection. Per the original data handling: Estimation of nucleated cell counts was performed using reference gene primer amplification. Method: immunoSEQ multiplex PCR; TCRdb's copy keeps in-frame clones and lacks some. The DNA was the basis for D and trimming; V, J and clone size are from that table. Of 220,000 or so clones detected, around 86% appear once; the ten largest clones hold approximately 7.6%. Sequencing used peripheral blood. The clonotype comes from a woman of 80 years or more with COVID-19, enrolled during active disease.

This chain's CDR3 is CASSQTSGEGQPQHF. The CDR3 DNA reads as TGTGCCAGCAGCCAGACATCAGGGGAAGGTCAGCCCCAGCATTTT. V gene TRBV3-1 (or the pseudogene TRBV3-2) combines with J gene TRBJ1-5; perhaps TRBD1 as D (6 bases). From germline, CDR1 is LGHDT and CDR2 YNNKEL (reference sequence). Trimming removed 3 bases from V and 6 bases from J, with 15 bases in between. There are 15 residues in the CDR3.